These T cell receptor beta chains were read from a single sample in a study of graft-versus-host responses after intestinal transplantation. TCRdb's table, derived via immunoSEQ multiplex PCR, lists solely in-frame clones and lacks some. This sample has roughly 90,000 clones, with over 80% found just once. These receptors are not linked to any known antigen. The source was unstimulated CD8+ T cells sorted from spleen or lymph node cells, collected before intestinal transplant. Receptors originate from a human donor who received an intestinal transplant. Both conserved end residues are part of each CDR3. D genes are given only for firm matches. Size values are once, few and many counts, or a class for expanded clones, and some rows have none.

cdr3_nt: TGCAGCGGGACAGGGGAGGGTCGGGAGACCCAGTACTTC; cdr3_aa: CSGTGEGRETQYF; v_call: TRBV29-1; d_call: TRBD1; clone_size: once; j_call: TRBJ2-5
cdr3_nt: TGTGCCAGCAGCCGTCAACCCCAAGAGACCCAGTACTTC; cdr3_aa: CASSRQPQETQYF; v_call: TRBV11-2; d_call: .; clone_size: .; j_call: TRBJ2-5
cdr3_nt: TGCAGCGTTGAGAATCCCGGGGAGCTGTTTTTT; cdr3_aa: CSVENPGELFF; v_call: TRBV29-1; d_call: .; clone_size: .; j_call: TRBJ2-2
cdr3_nt: TGCGCCAGCAGCCCCCCCTGGGGGGGCCAAGAGACCCAGTACTTC; cdr3_aa: CASSPPWGGQETQYF; v_call: TRBV4-1; d_call: TRBD2; clone_size: .; j_call: TRBJ2-5
cdr3_nt: TGTGCCAGCAGTACCGGGACTAGCGGGTACAATGAGCAGTTCTTC; cdr3_aa: CASSTGTSGYNEQFF; v_call: TRBV27; d_call: TRBD2; clone_size: .; j_call: TRBJ2-1
cdr3_nt: TGTGCCAGCAGCCAAGAAGCGGGAGGGCAAGAGACCCAGTACTTC; cdr3_aa: CASSQEAGGQETQYF; v_call: TRBV5-4; d_call: TRBD2; clone_size: few; j_call: TRBJ2-5
cdr3_nt: TGTGCCAGCAGCTTAGAGGATTCACCCCTCCACTTT; cdr3_aa: CASSLEDSPLHF; v_call: TRBV11-2; d_call: .; clone_size: once; j_call: TRBJ1-6
cdr3_nt: TGCGCCAGCAGCCAGGACGCAGGTTACGAGCAGTACTTC; cdr3_aa: CASSQDAGYEQYF; v_call: TRBV4-1; d_call: .; clone_size: few; j_call: TRBJ2-7
cdr3_nt: TGTGCTAGTGGTTTGGTGGTCAGGGTAGACTCTGGAAACACCATATATTTT; cdr3_aa: CASGLVVRVDSGNTIYF; v_call: TRBV12-5; d_call: .; clone_size: .; j_call: TRBJ1-3
cdr3_nt: TGTGCCAGCAGTGAACTGGCCGTAGCTTGGGTAAACATTCAGTACTTC; cdr3_aa: CASSELAVAWVNIQYF; v_call: TRBV28; d_call: .; clone_size: .; j_call: TRBJ2-4
cdr3_nt: TGTGCCAGCAGCTCGGACCTATGGGTAGAGCTGTTTTTT; cdr3_aa: CASSSDLWVELFF; v_call: TRBV5-6; d_call: .; clone_size: few; j_call: TRBJ2-2